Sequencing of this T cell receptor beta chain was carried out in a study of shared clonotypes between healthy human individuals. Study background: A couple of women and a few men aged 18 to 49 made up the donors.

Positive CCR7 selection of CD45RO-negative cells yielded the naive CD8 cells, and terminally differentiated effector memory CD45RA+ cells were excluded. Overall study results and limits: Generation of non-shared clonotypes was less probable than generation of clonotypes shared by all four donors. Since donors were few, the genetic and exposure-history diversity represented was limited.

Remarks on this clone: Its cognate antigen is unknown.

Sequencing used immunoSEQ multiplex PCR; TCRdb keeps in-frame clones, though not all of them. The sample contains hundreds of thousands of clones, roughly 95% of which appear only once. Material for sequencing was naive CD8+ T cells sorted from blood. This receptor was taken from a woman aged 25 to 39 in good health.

Written as DNA, the CDR3 is TGCGCCAGCAGCCAAGACCCTTTACGTGGGAGGTTTGGGTCCTACAATGAGCAGTTCTTC. Translating gives CASSQDPLRGRFGSYNEQFF. This rearrangement joins TRBV4-1 to TRBJ2-1; a possible D gene is TRBD2 (6 bases). The V and J ends lost 0 bases and 1 base respectively, with 22 bases between them. There are 20 residues in the CDR3. Germline CDR1 reads MGHRA; CDR2 reads YSYEKL.